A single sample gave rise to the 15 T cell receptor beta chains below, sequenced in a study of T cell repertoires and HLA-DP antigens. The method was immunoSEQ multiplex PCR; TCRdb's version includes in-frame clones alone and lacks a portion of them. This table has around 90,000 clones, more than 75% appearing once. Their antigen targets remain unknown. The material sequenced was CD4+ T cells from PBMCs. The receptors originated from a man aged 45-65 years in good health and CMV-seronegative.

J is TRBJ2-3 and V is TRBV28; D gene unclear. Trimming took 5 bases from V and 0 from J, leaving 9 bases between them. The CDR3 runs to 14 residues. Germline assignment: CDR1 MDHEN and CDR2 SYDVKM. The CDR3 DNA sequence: TGTGCCAGCAGTCCAGCTGATAGCACAGATACGCAGTATTTT. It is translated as CASSPADSTDTQYF. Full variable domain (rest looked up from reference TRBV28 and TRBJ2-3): DVKVTQSSRYLVKRTGEKVFLECVQDMDHENMFWYRQDPGLGLRLIYFSYDVKMKEKGDIPEGYSVSREKKERFSLILESASTNQTSMYLCASSPADSTDTQYFGPGTRLTVL.

In DNA, the CDR3 is TGTGCCAGCAAAACAGGGGGCTATACTGAAGCTTTCTTT. Amino acid sequence: CASKTGGYTEAFF. The chain combines TRBV28 with TRBJ1-1, with 9 bases identical to TRBD1. Germline V CDR1 and CDR2: MDHEN, SYDVKM. V shed 7 bases and J 5 bases; nucleotides not matched to a gene: 5. This CDR3 has 13 residues.

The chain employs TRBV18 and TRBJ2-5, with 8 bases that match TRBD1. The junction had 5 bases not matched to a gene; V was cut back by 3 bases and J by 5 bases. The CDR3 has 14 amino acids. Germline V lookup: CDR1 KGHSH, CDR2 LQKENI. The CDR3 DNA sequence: TGTGCCAGCTCACCGGGACAGGTTTTCGAGACCCAGTACTTC. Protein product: CASSPGQVFETQYF.

The CDR3 nucleotides read TGTGCCAGCAGTGAAACACAGGGGGGGTTCTCACCCCTCCACTTT. Its protein product is CASSETQGGFSPLHF. The chain uses TRBV2 and TRBJ1-6, with 8 bases aligning to TRBD1. Germline CDR1 SNHLY, CDR2 FYNNEI. CDR3 length equals 15 residues. Trimming removed 2 bases from V and 10 bases from J; junction bases left unmatched: 7.

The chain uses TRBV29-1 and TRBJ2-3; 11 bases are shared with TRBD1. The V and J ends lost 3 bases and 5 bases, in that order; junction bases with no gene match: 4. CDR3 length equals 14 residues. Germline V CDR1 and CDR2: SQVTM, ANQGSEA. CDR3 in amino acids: CSVEDRGLLDTQYF. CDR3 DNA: TGCAGCGTTGAGGACAGGGGGCTCTTAGATACGCAGTATTTT.

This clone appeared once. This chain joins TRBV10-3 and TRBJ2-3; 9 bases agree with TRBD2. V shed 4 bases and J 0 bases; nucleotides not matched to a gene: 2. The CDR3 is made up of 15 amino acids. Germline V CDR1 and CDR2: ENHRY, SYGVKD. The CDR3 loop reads CAISGLAGSTDTQYF. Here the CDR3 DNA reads TGTGCCATCAGTGGGCTAGCGGGGAGCACAGATACGCAGTATTTT.

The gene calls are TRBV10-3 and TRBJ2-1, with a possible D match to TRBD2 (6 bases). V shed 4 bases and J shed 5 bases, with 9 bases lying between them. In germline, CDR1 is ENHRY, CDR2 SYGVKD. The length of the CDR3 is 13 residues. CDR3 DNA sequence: TGTGCCATCAGTGGGAGGGCGGACAATGAGCAGTTCTTC. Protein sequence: CAISGRADNEQFF.

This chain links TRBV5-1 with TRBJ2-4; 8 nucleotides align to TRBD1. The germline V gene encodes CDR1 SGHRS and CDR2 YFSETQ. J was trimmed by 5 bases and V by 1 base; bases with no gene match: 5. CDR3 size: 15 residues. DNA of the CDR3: TGCGCCAGCAGCTTGAGGCAGGGGGCAGAAAACATTCAGTACTTC. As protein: CASSLRQGAENIQYF.

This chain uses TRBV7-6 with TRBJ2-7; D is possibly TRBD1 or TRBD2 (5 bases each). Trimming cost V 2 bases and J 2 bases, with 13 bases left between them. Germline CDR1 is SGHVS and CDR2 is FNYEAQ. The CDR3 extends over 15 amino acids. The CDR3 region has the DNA TGTGCCAGCAGCTTAAGGTTCCAGGGACCCTACGAGCAGTACTTC. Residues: CASSLRFQGPYEQYF.

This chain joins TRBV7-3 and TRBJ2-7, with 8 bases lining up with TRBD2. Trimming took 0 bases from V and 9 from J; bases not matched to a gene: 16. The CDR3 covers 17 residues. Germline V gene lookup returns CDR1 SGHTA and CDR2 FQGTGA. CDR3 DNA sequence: TGTGCCAGCAGCTTAACGGGGGTAGCGGGGCCCGCTGGGGTGCAGTACTTC. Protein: CASSLTGVAGPAGVQYF.

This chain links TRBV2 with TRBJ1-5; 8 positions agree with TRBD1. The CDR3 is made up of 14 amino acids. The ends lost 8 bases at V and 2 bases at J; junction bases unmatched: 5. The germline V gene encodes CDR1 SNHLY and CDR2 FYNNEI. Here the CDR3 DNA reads TGTGCCAGCTTTCCGGACAGGGGCAATCAGCCCCAGCATTTT. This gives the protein CASFPDRGNQPQHF.

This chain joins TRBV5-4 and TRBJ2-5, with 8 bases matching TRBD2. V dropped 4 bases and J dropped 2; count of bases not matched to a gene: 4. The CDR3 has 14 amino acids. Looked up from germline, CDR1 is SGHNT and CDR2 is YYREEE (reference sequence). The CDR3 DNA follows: TGTGCCAGCAGCCGGGCGGGAGGTCAAGAGACCCAGTACTTC. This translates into CASSRAGGQETQYF.

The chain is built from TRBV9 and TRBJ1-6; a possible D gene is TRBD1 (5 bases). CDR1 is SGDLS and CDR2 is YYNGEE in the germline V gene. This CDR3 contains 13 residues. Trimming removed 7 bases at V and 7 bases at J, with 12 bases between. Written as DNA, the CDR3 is TGTGCCAGCGCTCGGGGGATAAATTCACCCCTCCACTTT. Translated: CASARGINSPLHF.

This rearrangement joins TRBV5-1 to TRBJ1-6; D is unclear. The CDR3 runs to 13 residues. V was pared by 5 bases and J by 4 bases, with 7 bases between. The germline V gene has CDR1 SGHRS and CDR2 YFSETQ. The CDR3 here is CASRVDYNSPLHF. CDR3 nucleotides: TGCGCCAGCAGGGTTGATTATAATTCACCCCTCCACTTT.

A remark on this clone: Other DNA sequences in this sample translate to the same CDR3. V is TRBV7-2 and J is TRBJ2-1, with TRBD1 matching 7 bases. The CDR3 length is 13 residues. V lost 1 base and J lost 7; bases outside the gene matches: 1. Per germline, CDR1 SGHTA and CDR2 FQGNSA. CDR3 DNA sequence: TGTGCCAGCAGCTTAGTGACAGGGAATGAGCAGTTCTTC. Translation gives CASSLVTGNEQFF.